These 21 T cell receptor beta chains share one sample of origin, sequenced in a study of shared clonotypes between healthy human individuals. Libraries were prepared by immunoSEQ multiplex PCR; TCRdb keeps only in-frame clonotypes and omits some of them. This sample has about 2,500,000 clones, with approximately 92% found just once. The sample was naive CD4+ T cells sorted from blood. Subset of the sample: CD45RA+ positively selected. These receptors came from a man younger than 35 in good health.

The chain joins TRBV10-3 to TRBJ1-1; D is perhaps TRBD1 (6 bases). The germline CDR1 and CDR2 sequences are ENHRY and SYGVKD. Trimming stripped 10 bases from V and 4 bases from J, with 16 bases between. CDR3 length: 13 residues. CDR3 protein: CATLQGAGTEAFF. For the CDR3, the DNA is TGTGCCACTTTACAGGGTGCAGGCACTGAAGCTTTCTTT.

Comments on this clone: The same CDR3 is also encoded by other DNA sequences in this sample. The chain recombines TRBV11-2 with TRBJ2-6; D gene unclear. CDR1 is SGHAT, CDR2 FQNNGV, per germline. Trimming removed 3 bases from V and 1 base from J, with 1 base in between. The CDR3 runs to 13 residues. CDR3 amino acids: CASSLSGANVLTF. The CDR3 DNA is TGTGCCAGCAGCTTGTCTGGGGCCAACGTCCTGACTTTC.

This sequence joins TRBV2 and TRBJ2-1, with 7 bases that match TRBD1. Germline V gene sequence: CDR1 SNHLY, CDR2 FYNNEI. V gave up 6 bases and J gave up 4 bases; unmatched junction bases: 9. The CDR3 extends over 15 amino acids. CDR3 region: CASRLQGNSYNEQFF. The DNA of the CDR3 is TGTGCCAGCAGGTTACAGGGGAATTCATACAATGAGCAGTTCTTC.

The rearrangement links TRBV7-9 to TRBJ1-1; D gene uncertain. In germline, CDR1 is SEHNR, CDR2 FQNEAQ (reference sequence). The V end lost 1 base, the J end lost 0 bases, and 6 bases lay between the germline ends. This CDR3 is 14 amino acids long. CDR3 nucleotide sequence: TGTGCCAGCAGCTTAGGGAGGGTGAACACTGAAGCTTTCTTT. Translated: CASSLGRVNTEAFF.

This clone is a singleton in its sample. The sample has other DNA sequences that encode this CDR3 too. The CDR3 reads CASRAQETQYF. CDR3 nucleotide sequence: TGCGCCAGCAGAGCCCAAGAGACCCAGTACTTC. This rearrangement joins TRBV5-1 to TRBJ2-5, with no clear D. The CDR3 spans 11 residues. Between the trimmed V and J ends, which lost 5 bases and 1 base, there was a span of 3 bases. CDR1 and CDR2 from the germline V gene are SGHRS and YFSETQ.

The V and J genes are TRBV5-1 and TRBJ2-5, with D perhaps TRBD1 or TRBD2 (7 bases each). CDR3 size: 14 residues. The germline V and J ends were trimmed by 5 bases and 4 bases, with 15 bases remaining between them. CDR1 is SGHRS, CDR2 YFSETQ, per germline. This chain's CDR3 is CASSYTGEGETQYF. CDR3 nucleotide sequence: TGCGCCAGCAGTTATACAGGGGAGGGAGAGACCCAGTACTTC.

The CDR3 reads CASSRDTNYGYTF. The CDR3 nucleotides read TGTGCCAGCAGCCGGGACACCAACTATGGCTACACCTTC. The chain recombines TRBV7-8 with TRBJ1-2; tentatively, D is TRBD1 (6 bases). The CDR3 covers 13 residues. V was pared by 5 bases and J by 2 bases, with 9 bases between. CDR1 and CDR2 (germline): SGHVS, FQNEAQ.

The chain joins TRBV5-1 to TRBJ2-3, with D possibly TRBD2 on 5 matching bases. V was trimmed by 3 bases and J by 0 bases, leaving 11 bases between them. This CDR3 is built from 15 residues. Germline V gene sequence: CDR1 SGHRS, CDR2 YFSETQ. The CDR3: CASSWDWTSTDTQYF. In DNA form, the CDR3 reads TGCGCCAGCAGCTGGGATTGGACTAGCACAGATACGCAGTATTTT.

This clone has a handful of counts. The V and J genes are TRBV19 and TRBJ1-5; 10 bases fit TRBD1. Per germline, CDR1 LNHDA and CDR2 SQIVND (reference sequence). Unmatched junction bases numbered 5, after V lost 6 bases and J lost 3 bases. The CDR3 covers 15 residues. CDR3 DNA sequence: TGTGCCAGTAGGGGACAGGGGATTATCAATCAGCCCCAGCATTTT. Translating gives CASRGQGIINQPQHF. The whole variable domain, filled in from reference TRBV19 and TRBJ1-5, reads DGGITQSPKYLFRKEGQNVTLSCEQNLNHDAMYWYRQDPGQGLRLIYYSQIVNDFQKGDIAEGYSVSREKKESFPLTVTSAQKNPTAFYLCASRGQGIINQPQHFGDGTRLSIL.

This chain uses TRBV7-6 with TRBJ2-1; TRBD2 agrees at 9 bases. V lost 3 bases, J lost 8 bases, and 5 bases stayed unmatched. CDR3 length equals 14 residues. Germline-derived CDR1 and CDR2 are SGHVS and FNYEAQ. CDR3 residues: CASSLGGRAHEQFF. The CDR3 bases are TGTGCCAGCAGCTTGGGCGGGAGGGCCCATGAGCAGTTCTTC.

This clone was detected only a few times. The chain recombines TRBV10-1 with TRBJ1-6; D not resolved. Germline CDR1 is WNHNN and CDR2 is SYGVQD (reference sequence). Trimming pared 3 bases from V and 8 bases from J, leaving 8 bases between. This CDR3 contains 13 residues. The DNA for the CDR3 is TGCGCCAGCAGTGACGGCGGGTATTCACCCCTCCACTTT. Translated: CASSDGGYSPLHF.

This chain links TRBV6-6 with TRBJ2-7; either TRBD1 or TRBD2 may supply D (5 bases each). The V and J ends lost 4 bases and 6 bases respectively, with 16 bases between them. The CDR3 contains 14 residues. From germline, CDR1 is MNHNY and CDR2 SVGAGI (reference sequence). CDR3 amino acids: CASSSPGPRGEQYF. The CDR3 nucleotides read TGTGCCAGCAGTTCCCCGGGACCCCGCGGCGAGCAGTACTTC.

The chain links TRBV10-3 to TRBJ1-1; perhaps TRBD1 as D (5 bases). Trimming removed 7 bases from V and 2 bases from J, with 17 bases in between. This CDR3 is built from 15 residues. The germline V gene encodes CDR1 ENHRY and CDR2 SYGVKD. CDR3 amino acids: CAIKLSEGVNTEAFF. The CDR3 DNA reads TGTGCCATCAAGTTAAGCGAAGGGGTAAACACTGAAGCTTTCTTT.

The chain carries TRBV27 and TRBJ2-3, with 12 bases matching TRBD1. The CDR3 has 13 amino acids. Per germline, CDR1 MNHEY and CDR2 SMNVEV (reference sequence). V shed 6 bases and J 6 bases; nucleotides not matched to a gene: 1. The DNA for the CDR3 is TGTGCCAGCAGGGGACAGGGGGCCGATACGCAGTATTTT. Protein sequence: CASRGQGADTQYF.

The chain carries TRBV12-5 and TRBJ2-5; 7 bases map to TRBD2. The CDR3 runs 16 residues. The trim removed 1 base at V and 1 base at J, leaving 6 bases unmatched. The germline CDR1 and CDR2 sequences are LGHNT and FRNRAP. This chain's CDR3 is CASGLGAGLAQETQYF. As DNA, the CDR3 is TGTGCTAGTGGTTTGGGAGCGGGGCTAGCCCAAGAGACCCAGTACTTC.

This clone was observed a single time. The same CDR3 also results from other DNA sequences found in this sample. The J gene is TRBJ2-7, the V gene TRBV20-1; D is unclear. The V gene's germline CDR1 is DFQATT and CDR2 SNEGSKA (reference sequence). The V end lost 3 bases, the J end lost 6 bases, and 9 bases lay between the germline ends. The CDR3 is 11 residues long. CDR3 residues: CSASQGSEQYF. CDR3 sequence (DNA): TGCAGTGCTAGTCAAGGGTCCGAGCAGTACTTC.

The V gene is TRBV29-1, the J gene TRBJ2-5, with a possible D match to TRBD2 (7 bases). The tail of the sequence fits TRBJ2-7 better, so the J call may be wrong. Germline loops: CDR1 SQVTM, CDR2 ANQGSEA. This CDR3 has 14 residues. DNA of the CDR3: TGCAGCGTTGTCGGCGGGGGCGCCTCCTACGAGCAGTACTTC. Translated, it gives CSVVGGGASYEQYF.

J is TRBJ2-5 and V is TRBV9; 15 bases line up with TRBD2. The J segment lost 0 bases and the V segment lost 2 bases, leaving 5 bases of the junction unmatched. CDR3 length equals 18 residues. Germline lookup yields CDR1 SGDLS and CDR2 YYNGEE. The DNA for the CDR3 is TGTGCCAGCAGCGTCGGGACTAGCGGGGGGTCGTACCAAGAGACCCAGTACTTC. Its protein is CASSVGTSGGSYQETQYF.

J is TRBJ1-2 and V is TRBV6-6; the D is unclear. The CDR3 has 15 residues. Germline loops: CDR1 MNHNY, CDR2 SVGAGI (reference sequence). Deletions cut 2 bases from V and 3 bases from J, with 13 bases between. CDR3 residues: CASSYPQNRDYGYTF. DNA of the CDR3: TGTGCCAGCAGTTACCCCCAGAACCGTGACTATGGCTACACCTTC.

V gene TRBV6-1 combines with J gene TRBJ2-3; D might be TRBD1 (6 bases). The V end was cut by 8 bases, the J end by 1 base, with 10 bases between. CDR1 is MNHNS, CDR2 SASEGT, per germline. The CDR3 covers 13 residues. The CDR3 DNA follows: TGTGCCAGCGGGGGCTTGGGCACAGATACGCAGTATTTT. This codes for CASGGLGTDTQYF.

V usage is TRBV5-4 and J usage is TRBJ2-2, with 9 positions matching TRBD2. The CDR3 is made up of 17 amino acids. V shed 0 bases, J shed 0 bases, and the junction held 3 bases outside the gene matches. The germline gives CDR1 SGHNT, CDR2 YYREEE (reference sequence). CDR3: CASSLEPSGANTGELFF. For the CDR3, the DNA is TGTGCCAGCAGCTTGGAGCCTAGCGGGGCGAACACCGGGGAGCTGTTTTTT.